This entry lists 3 T cell receptor beta chains sequenced from one sample in a study of PD-L1 blockade in urothelial cancer. This table comes from immunoSEQ multiplex PCR, and its TCRdb copy is limited to in-frame clones, with some not included. The profile shows tens of thousands of clones, approximately 80% of them singletons. Here the sequenced sample was PBMCs, taken around atezolizumab (anti-PD-L1) treatment. These TCRs come from a man between 65 and 85 years old with urothelial cancer.

This rearrangement joins TRBV6-5 to TRBJ2-1; the match to TRBD2 covers 12 bases. The CDR3 totals 15 residues. Trimming took 6 bases from V and 5 from J; bases not matched to a gene: 5. Germline values: CDR1 MNHEY, CDR2 SVGAGI. The CDR3 is CASRGLAGRNNEQFF. CDR3 nucleotides: TGTGCCAGCAGAGGACTAGCGGGAAGGAACAATGAGCAGTTCTTC.

This rearrangement joins TRBV2 to TRBJ1-3, with unresolved D. The germline gives CDR1 SNHLY, CDR2 FYNNEI. CDR3 length equals 13 residues. Between the trimmed V and J ends, which lost 1 base and 5 bases, there was a span of 6 bases. The CDR3, as DNA: TGTGCCAGCAGTGAAGAACAGCGAAACACCATATATTTT. This gives the protein CASSEEQRNTIYF.

This clone was counted only a few times. V usage is TRBV28 and J usage is TRBJ2-2; D not resolved. Germline assignment: CDR1 MDHEN and CDR2 SYDVKM. Trimming left V 6 bases short and J 6 bases short, with 8 bases between. The CDR3 runs 12 residues. DNA of the CDR3: TGTGCCAGCAGAACAATGGCCGGGGAGCTGTTTTTT. Translated: CASRTMAGELFF.